A selection of T cell receptor beta chains follows, all from one sample in a study of T-cell memory formation after mild COVID-19. TCRdb independently ran MiXCR on the 5' RACE reads; one entry per CDR3 protein. The sample gives 35,000 to 45,000 distinct CDR3 sequences, 7.3% of which show up once; about 1.5% is in the top ten. The sample taken for sequencing was PBMCs or a T cell subset sorted from them (not recorded which). The receptors here all came from a man in his late teens or twenties who had mild COVID-19 (a few samples of this study predate the infection). Cell type and time point are not known. CDR3s include the opening cysteine and the closing phenylalanine or tryptophan. The D gene is left open where the match is weak. Clone size is not always given. Where it is, it says once, few, many or a class for expanded clones.

d_call j_call v_call clone_size cdr3_aa
TRBD1 TRBJ1-1 TRBV7-2 . CASNYRGLGTEAFF
. TRBJ2-1 TRBV18 few CASSPSFERTYNEQFF
TRBD1 TRBJ1-5 TRBV11-2 many CASSSRGGQHQPQHF
. TRBJ2-1 TRBV15 many CATSRVQGNEQFF
. TRBJ2-4 TRBV12-3/TRBV12-4 many CASSPRMGRENIQYF
. TRBJ2-1 TRBV27 . CASPLVVPGDNEQFF
. TRBJ1-1 TRBV5-1 . CASSSGATTEAFF
TRBD2 TRBJ2-5 TRBV9 . CASSVLHGGREETQYF
. TRBJ1-5 TRBV4-2 few CASSQAGGVGQPQHF
TRBD2 TRBJ2-1 TRBV27 many CATGTRGGGRFF
. TRBJ1-2 TRBV20-1 . CSVGFYYGYTF